These 27 T cell receptor beta chains originate from one sample sequenced in a study of post-analysis software for immune sequencing data. Study observations and caveats: The five TRBV segments detected at higher frequency in patients than in controls included TRBV5-6, TRBV5-1 and TRBV20-1.

Carried by the TCR beta cDNA libraries were unique molecular identifiers. TCRdb re-called the PCR reads through MiXCR, storing one row per CDR3 protein. The sample lists about 680,000 distinct CDR3 sequences; 59% were seen once. These receptors' targets are unknown. Sequenced: blood. These TCRs come from a girl aged 2 to 10 with multiple sclerosis.

The chain carries TRBV14 and TRBJ2-7; D is perhaps TRBD1 (6 bases). Per germline, CDR1 SGHDN and CDR2 FVKESK. CDR3 length: 20 residues. The V end lost 0 bases, the J end lost 3 bases, and 27 bases lay between the germline ends. The CDR3 is CASSQDWTVPKRRRFYEQYF. The CDR3, as DNA: TGTGCCAGCAGCCAAGATTGGACAGTCCCGAAAAGAAGAAGGTTCTACGAGCAGTACTTC. Together with reference TRBV14 and TRBJ2-7, the CDR3 gives the full variable domain: EAGVTQFPSHSVIEKGQTVTLRCDPISGHDNLYWYRRVMGKEIKFLLHFVKESKQDESGMPNNRFLAERTGGTYSTLKVQPAELEDSGVYFCASSQDWTVPKRRRFYEQYFGPGTRLTVT.

The V and J genes are TRBV7-2 and TRBJ2-3; 7 bases line up with TRBD1. This CDR3 comprises 14 residues. The V gene end was trimmed by 4 bases and the J gene end by 2 bases; junction bases not matched to a gene: 3. From germline, CDR1 is SGHTA and CDR2 FQGNSA. The CDR3 reads CASSSGQNTDTQYF. CDR3 coding DNA: TGTGCCAGCAGCTCGGGACAGAACACAGATACGCAGTATTTT.

This clonotype was observed a handful of times. The chain recombines TRBV6-9 with TRBJ2-3; D gene ambiguous. The V gene lost 2 bases and the J gene lost 2 bases, with 8 bases spanning the gap. The germline CDR1 and CDR2 sequences are MNHGY and SVAAGI. The CDR3 contains 14 residues. CDR3 sequence (DNA): TGTGCCAGCAGTTATCTCCCTCCCACAGATACGCAGTATTTT. This translates into CASSYLPPTDTQYF.

This clonotype was counted a single time. V is TRBV28 and J is TRBJ1-2, with D possibly matching TRBD1 (5 bases). CDR3 length: 12 residues. CDR1 is MDHEN and CDR2 is SYDVKM in the germline V gene. The ends were cut back, 8 bases at V and 3 bases at J, with 10 bases in the middle. The CDR3 DNA follows: TGTGCCAGCGGGGGAGGGGACTATGGCTACACCTTC. Translating gives CASGGGDYGYTF.

This chain uses TRBV20-1 with TRBJ1-2; D perhaps matches TRBD1 (5 bases). Germline V gives CDR1 DFQATT, CDR2 SNEGSKA (reference sequence). V was pared by 3 bases and J by 8 bases, with 16 bases between. This CDR3 has 13 amino acids. CDR3 protein: CSARGQTTPGYTF. The CDR3 region has the DNA TGCAGTGCTAGGGGGCAGACTACCCCCGGCTACACCTTC.

The rearrangement joins TRBV6-2 or TRBV6-3 to TRBJ2-1; 8 bases line up with TRBD1. CDR1 MNHEY and CDR2 SVGEGT come from the germline V gene. V was pared by 6 bases and J by 7 bases, with 11 bases of the junction left unmatched. The CDR3 sequence is 15 residues long. This CDR3 is CASSPDLDRGNEQFF. Written as DNA, the CDR3 is TGTGCCAGCAGCCCAGACCTCGACAGGGGAAATGAGCAGTTCTTC.

This clonotype has a handful of counts. This chain joins TRBV12-3 or TRBV12-4 and TRBJ2-1; TRBD2 agrees at 8 bases. Trimming took 5 bases from V and 8 from J; bases not matched to a gene: 14. This CDR3 region has 16 residues. CDR3 sequence (DNA): TGTGCCAGCAGTCCCTCTTCGCGCGGGAGGTCAGATGAGCAGTTCTTC. Protein sequence: CASSPSSRGRSDEQFF.

This clonotype was observed a few times. The genes are TRBV27 and TRBJ2-1; 7 bases are a match to TRBD1. CDR1 and CDR2 from the germline V gene are MNHEY and SMNVEV (reference sequence). The CDR3 contains 14 residues. After removal of 7 bases from V and 4 bases from J, the junction contained 7 bases not matched to a gene. CDR3 sequence (DNA): TGTGCCAGCACCCGACAGGGCAGTTACAATGAGCAGTTCTTC. The encoded protein is CASTRQGSYNEQFF.

This clonotype came up a few times. The rearrangement joins TRBV27 to TRBJ1-2, with TRBD1 matching 10 bases. The CDR3 runs to 16 residues. Trimming at V came to 5 bases and at J to 6 bases, leaving 12 bases not matched to a gene. Germline values: CDR1 MNHEY, CDR2 SMNVEV (reference sequence). CDR3 loop: CASSPVGQGLGNGYTF. The CDR3 nucleotides read TGTGCCAGCAGTCCCGTGGGACAGGGGCTAGGGAATGGCTACACCTTC.

The chain is built from TRBV13 and TRBJ1-6; D not certain. CDR3 size: 14 residues. Trimming removed 5 bases at V and 10 bases at J, with 15 bases between. Germline loops: CDR1 PRHDT, CDR2 FYEKMQ (reference sequence). The CDR3 DNA follows: TGTGCCAGCAGCCTAGCGTTCGGTGGCTCACCCCTCCACTTT. It encodes CASSLAFGGSPLHF.

The chain uses TRBV14 and TRBJ2-1, with no clear D. The germline CDR1 and CDR2 sequences are SGHDN and FVKESK. Between the trimmed V and J ends, which lost 0 bases and 0 bases, there was a span of 3 bases. The CDR3 has 14 residues. Here the CDR3 DNA reads TGTGCCAGCAGCCAAGAACCCTCCTACAATGAGCAGTTCTTC. It encodes CASSQEPSYNEQFF.

V gene TRBV11-2 combines with J gene TRBJ2-5; TRBD1 or TRBD2 may be the D gene (5 bases each). V dropped 4 bases and J dropped 2 bases, with 17 bases sitting between them. This CDR3 is built from 16 residues. From germline, CDR1 is SGHAT and CDR2 FQNNGV. The CDR3 DNA reads TGTGCCAGCAGCTGGGGACCCCCGACAGCTCAAGAGACCCAGTACTTC. As protein: CASSWGPPTAQETQYF.

CDR3 coding DNA: TGTGCCAGCAGCTTAGGAGTCGGGACAGGGACCCACGAGCAGTACTTC. Encoded protein: CASSLGVGTGTHEQYF. The chain couples TRBV11-2 to TRBJ2-5; the match to TRBD1 covers 9 bases. The J call may be faulty, since TRBJ2-7 better matches the DNA end. In germline, CDR1 is SGHAT, CDR2 FQNNGV. This CDR3 has 16 residues.

The chain couples TRBV6-5 to TRBJ1-1; D ambiguous. CDR1 MNHEY and CDR2 SVGAGI come from the germline V gene. This CDR3 is built from 14 residues. Trimming stripped 0 bases from V and 1 base from J, with 6 bases between. The CDR3: CASSYSPRNTEAFF. The CDR3 DNA reads as TGTGCCAGCAGTTACTCGCCGAGGAACACTGAAGCTTTCTTT.

The V gene is TRBV11-2, the J gene TRBJ1-2, with D perhaps TRBD1 (6 bases). Trimming removed 7 bases at V and 1 base at J, with 13 bases between. There are 14 residues in the CDR3. CDR1 and CDR2 (germline): SGHAT, FQNNGV. The CDR3 loop is CASTGGGLNYGYTF. The DNA for the CDR3 is TGTGCCAGCACCGGGGGGGGCCTTAACTATGGCTACACCTTC.

This chain connects TRBV15 to TRBJ2-2; 7 positions match TRBD2. The germline CDR1 and CDR2 sequences are LNHNV and YYDKDF (reference sequence). After removal of 4 bases from V and 5 bases from J, the junction contained 4 bases not matched to a gene. The CDR3 extends over 14 amino acids. This CDR3 reads CATSIGRVTGELFF. DNA for the CDR3: TGTGCCACCAGCATAGGGAGGGTGACCGGGGAGCTGTTTTTT.

The CDR3 reads CASSNSLFGANVLTF. The CDR3, as DNA: TGTGCCAGCAGCAATAGCCTGTTTGGGGCCAACGTCCTGACTTTC. The chain is built from TRBV11-2 and TRBJ2-6, with D unclear. The V and J ends lost 5 bases and 3 bases respectively, with 11 bases between them. This CDR3 has 15 amino acids. Germline V gene lookup returns CDR1 SGHAT and CDR2 FQNNGV.

The V and J genes are TRBV11-2 and TRBJ1-2, with 11 bases matching TRBD1. From germline, CDR1 is SGHAT and CDR2 FQNNGV. The CDR3 length is 17 residues. The ends lost 4 bases at V and 4 bases at J; junction bases unmatched: 11. The CDR3 is CASSWIGMGQGVYGYTF. DNA for the CDR3: TGTGCCAGCAGCTGGATAGGAATGGGACAGGGGGTCTATGGCTACACCTTC. Drawing the rest from reference TRBV11-2 and TRBJ1-2, the complete variable domain is EAGVAQSPRYKIIEKRQSVAFWCNPISGHATLYWYQQILGQGPKLLIQFQNNGVVDDSQLPKDRFSAERLKGVDSTLKIQPAKLEDSAVYLCASSWIGMGQGVYGYTFGSGTRLTVV.

The genes are TRBV7-9 and TRBJ2-3; D is uncertain. CDR1 is SEHNR, CDR2 FQNEAQ, per germline (reference sequence). The ends were cut back, 1 base at V and 0 bases at J, with 8 bases in the middle. The CDR3 length is 15 residues. Written as DNA, the CDR3 is TGTGCCAGCAGCTTAGAATTTCCCAGCACAGATACGCAGTATTTT. This gives the protein CASSLEFPSTDTQYF.

The CDR3 region is CASSARGTGLIEQFF. CDR3 DNA sequence: TGTGCCAGCAGCGCTCGGGGGACAGGTCTCATCGAGCAGTTCTTC. This sequence joins TRBV7-2 and TRBJ2-1, with 8 positions matching TRBD1. Germline lookup yields CDR1 SGHTA and CDR2 FQGNSA. V shed 5 bases and J 10 bases; nucleotides not matched to a gene: 13. The CDR3 spans 15 residues.

The V and J genes are TRBV29-1 and TRBJ2-1, with 10 bases lining up with TRBD1. Germline V gives CDR1 SQVTM, CDR2 ANQGSEA. With 6 bases clipped from V and 4 bases from J, the junction kept 9 bases outside the gene matches. There are 15 residues in the CDR3. CDR3 residues: CSVRPGTGVYNEQFF. The CDR3 nucleotides read TGCAGCGTCCGTCCCGGGACAGGGGTATACAATGAGCAGTTCTTC.

The V call is TRBV20-1, the J call TRBJ2-7, with D perhaps TRBD2 (6 bases). Germline V gene sequence: CDR1 DFQATT, CDR2 SNEGSKA (reference sequence). The CDR3 covers 13 residues. V lost 2 bases and J lost 2, with 10 bases in between. CDR3 bases: TGCAGTGCTAGACAGCGGGTGCCCTACGAGCAGTACTTC. The encoded protein is CSARQRVPYEQYF.

This clonotype was counted between two and nine times. This sequence joins TRBV6-4 and TRBJ1-2, with 12 bases lining up with TRBD1. CDR3 length equals 14 residues. Per the germline V gene, CDR1 is MRHNA and CDR2 is SNTAGT. V shed 6 bases and J 5 bases; nucleotides not matched to a gene: 4. CDR3 region: CASRGTGGDYGYTF. The CDR3 DNA is TGTGCCAGCAGGGGGACAGGGGGCGATTATGGCTACACCTTC.

This clonotype has only a few counts. The chain combines TRBV3-1 with TRBJ2-7; TRBD2 matches 10 bases. Germline V gene data show CDR1 as LGHDT and CDR2 as YNNKEL (reference sequence). CDR3 length: 15 amino acids. V shed 1 base and J 0 bases; nucleotides not matched to a gene: 0. The CDR3 DNA reads TGTGCCAGCAGCCAAGGGACTAGCGGCTCCTACGAGCAGTACTTC. This sequence encodes CASSQGTSGSYEQYF.

V is TRBV10-3 and J is TRBJ2-2, with TRBD1 identical over 9 bases. After removal of 0 bases from V and 4 bases from J, the junction contained 9 bases not matched to a gene. Per the germline V gene, CDR1 is ENHRY and CDR2 is SYGVKD. The CDR3 totals 18 residues. The CDR3, as DNA: TGTGCCATCAGTGAGTCCGGACAGGGGCTTGGAAGCACCGGGGAGCTGTTTTTT. It encodes CAISESGQGLGSTGELFF.

This clonotype was counted a single time. J is TRBJ2-3 and V is TRBV4-1; 9 positions agree with TRBD2. V shed 1 base and J 0 bases; nucleotides not matched to a gene: 5. CDR1 MGHRA and CDR2 YSYEKL come from the germline V gene. The length of the CDR3 is 17 residues. The CDR3 loop reads CASSQGVAGVSTDTQYF. The CDR3 bases are TGCGCCAGCAGCCAAGGGGTAGCGGGAGTCAGCACAGATACGCAGTATTTT.

This chain links TRBV6-5 with TRBJ2-3; 12 positions match TRBD2. The trim removed 2 bases at V and 0 bases at J, leaving 9 bases unmatched. The CDR3 loop spans 19 amino acids. CDR1 and CDR2 (germline): MNHEY, SVGAGI. The chain's CDR3 is CASSYVGLAGRSSTDTQYF. The CDR3 coding sequence is TGTGCCAGCAGTTACGTGGGACTAGCGGGTCGTTCTAGCACAGATACGCAGTATTTT.